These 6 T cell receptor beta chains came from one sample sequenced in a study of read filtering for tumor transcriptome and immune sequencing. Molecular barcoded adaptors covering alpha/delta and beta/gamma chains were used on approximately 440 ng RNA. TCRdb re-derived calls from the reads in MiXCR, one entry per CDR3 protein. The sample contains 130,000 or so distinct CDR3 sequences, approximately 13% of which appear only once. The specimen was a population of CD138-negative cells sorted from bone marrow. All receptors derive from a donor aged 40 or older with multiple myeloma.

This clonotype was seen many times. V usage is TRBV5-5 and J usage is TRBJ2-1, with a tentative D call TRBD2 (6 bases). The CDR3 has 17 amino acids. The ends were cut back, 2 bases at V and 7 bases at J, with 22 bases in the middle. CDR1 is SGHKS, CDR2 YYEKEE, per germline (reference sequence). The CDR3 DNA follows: TGTGCCAGCAGCTTCCCACTCGGGGGAAACCTCCTGAATGAGCAGTTCTTC. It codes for CASSFPLGGNLLNEQFF.

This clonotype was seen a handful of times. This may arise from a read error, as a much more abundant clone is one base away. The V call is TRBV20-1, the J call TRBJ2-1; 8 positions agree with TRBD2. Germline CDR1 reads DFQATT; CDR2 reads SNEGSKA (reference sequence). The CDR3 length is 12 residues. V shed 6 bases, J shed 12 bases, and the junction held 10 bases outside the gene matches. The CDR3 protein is CSAGDGRDGQFF. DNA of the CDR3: TGCAGTGCCGGCGACGGGAGGGATGGGCAGTTCTTC.

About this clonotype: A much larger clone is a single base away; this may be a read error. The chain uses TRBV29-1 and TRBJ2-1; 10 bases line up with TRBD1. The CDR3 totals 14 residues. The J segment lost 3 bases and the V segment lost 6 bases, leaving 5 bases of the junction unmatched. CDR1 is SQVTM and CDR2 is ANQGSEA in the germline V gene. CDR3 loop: CSVPGTGDYNEQFF. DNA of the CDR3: TGCAGCGTCCCCGGGACAGGGGACTACAATGAGCAGTTCTTC.

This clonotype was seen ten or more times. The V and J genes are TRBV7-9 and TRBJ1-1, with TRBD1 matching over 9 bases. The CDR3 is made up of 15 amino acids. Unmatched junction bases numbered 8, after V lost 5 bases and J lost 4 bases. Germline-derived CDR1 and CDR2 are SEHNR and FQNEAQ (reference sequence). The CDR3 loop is CASSRNRGRGTEAFF. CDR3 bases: TGTGCCAGCAGCCGTAACAGGGGGCGAGGCACTGAAGCTTTCTTT.

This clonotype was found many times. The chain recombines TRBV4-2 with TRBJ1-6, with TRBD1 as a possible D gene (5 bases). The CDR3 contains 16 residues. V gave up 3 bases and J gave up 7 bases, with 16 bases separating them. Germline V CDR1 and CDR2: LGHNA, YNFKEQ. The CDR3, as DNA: TGTGCCAGCAGCCAGGACACCGGGGGAAGGAATTCACCCCTCCACTTT. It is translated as CASSQDTGGRNSPLHF.

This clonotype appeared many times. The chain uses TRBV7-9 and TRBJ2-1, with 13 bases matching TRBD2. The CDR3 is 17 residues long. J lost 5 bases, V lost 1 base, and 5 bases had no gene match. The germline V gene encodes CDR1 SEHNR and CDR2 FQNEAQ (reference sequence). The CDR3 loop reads CASSLVGTSGINNEQFF. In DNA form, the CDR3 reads TGTGCCAGCAGCTTAGTCGGGACTAGCGGGATTAACAATGAGCAGTTCTTC.